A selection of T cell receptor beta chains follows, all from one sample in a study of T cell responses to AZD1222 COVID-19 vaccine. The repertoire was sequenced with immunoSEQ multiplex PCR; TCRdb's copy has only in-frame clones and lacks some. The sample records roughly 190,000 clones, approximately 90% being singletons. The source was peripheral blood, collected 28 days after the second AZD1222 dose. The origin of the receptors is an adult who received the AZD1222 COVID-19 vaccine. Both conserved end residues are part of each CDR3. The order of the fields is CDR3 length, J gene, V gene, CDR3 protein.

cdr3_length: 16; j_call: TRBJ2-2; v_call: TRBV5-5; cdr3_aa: CASSFPRGPNTGELFF
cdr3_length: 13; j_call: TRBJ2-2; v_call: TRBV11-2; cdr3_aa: CASSLLGVGELFF
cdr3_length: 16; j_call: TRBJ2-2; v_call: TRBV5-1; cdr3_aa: CASSAPGQTNTGELFF
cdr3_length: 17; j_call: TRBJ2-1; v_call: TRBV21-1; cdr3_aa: CASSTRTSGSVSNEQFF
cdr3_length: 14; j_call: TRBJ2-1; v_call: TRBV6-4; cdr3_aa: CASSAGTSGNEQFF
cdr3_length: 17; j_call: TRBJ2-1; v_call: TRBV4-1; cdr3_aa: CASSQDPLAVTYNEQFF
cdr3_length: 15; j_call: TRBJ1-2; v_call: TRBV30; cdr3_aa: CAWQDPQGPNYGYTF
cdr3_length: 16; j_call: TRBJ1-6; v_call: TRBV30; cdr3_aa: CAWSPRGRGLNSPLHF
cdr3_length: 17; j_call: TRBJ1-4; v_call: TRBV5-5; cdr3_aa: CASSLGQGGPTNEKLFF
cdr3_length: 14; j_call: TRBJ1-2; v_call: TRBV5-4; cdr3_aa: CASSASGANYGYTF
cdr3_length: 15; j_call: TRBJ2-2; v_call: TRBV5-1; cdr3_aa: CASSFWREGTGELFF
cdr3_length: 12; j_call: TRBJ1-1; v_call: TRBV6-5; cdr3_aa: CASSSMNTEAFF
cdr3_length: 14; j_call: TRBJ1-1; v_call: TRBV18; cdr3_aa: CASPQGGGNTEAFF
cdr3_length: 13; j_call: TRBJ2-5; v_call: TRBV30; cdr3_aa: CAWSVRLRETQYF
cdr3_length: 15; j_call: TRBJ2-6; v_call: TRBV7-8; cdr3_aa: CATPQVRSGANVLTF
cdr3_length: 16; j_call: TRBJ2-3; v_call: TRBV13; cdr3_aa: CASSDLLAGERDTQYF
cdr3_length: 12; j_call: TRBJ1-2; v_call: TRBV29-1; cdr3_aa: CSVESSGRGYTF
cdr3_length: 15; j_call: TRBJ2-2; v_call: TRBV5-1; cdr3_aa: CASSLEDRGIGELFF
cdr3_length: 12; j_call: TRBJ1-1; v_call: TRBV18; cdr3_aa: CASSPRDGEAFF
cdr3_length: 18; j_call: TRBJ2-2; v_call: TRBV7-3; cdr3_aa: CASSHLPVGGLVWEELFF
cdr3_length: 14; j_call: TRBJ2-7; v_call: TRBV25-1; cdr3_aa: CASSDERGNPGQYF
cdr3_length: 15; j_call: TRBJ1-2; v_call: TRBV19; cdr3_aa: CASSIDSYGDYGYTF
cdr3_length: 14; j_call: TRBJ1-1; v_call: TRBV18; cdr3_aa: CASAPGQGETEAFF
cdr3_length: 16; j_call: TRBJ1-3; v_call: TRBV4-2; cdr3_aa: CASSQDLGLGGNTIYF